This is a list of T cell receptor beta chains from one sample in a study of CD8 T cells in Susac syndrome. A single record per CDR3 protein comes from TCRdb applying MiXCR to the immunoSEQ multiplex PCR reads. The table includes some 160,000 distinct CDR3 sequences, 85% to 95% detected once. The sequenced sample consisted of CD8+ T cells from PBMCs. The receptor set was obtained from a human donor with multiple sclerosis. The CDR3 runs from the conserved cysteine through the conserved F or W. Clone size, where shown, is once, few, many, or a class for clones that have expanded.

CSAPSGTGDYEQYF | 14 | NA | TRBJ2-7 | TRBV20-1
CASSSQRSYEQYF | 13 | NA | TRBJ2-7 | TRBV6-2/TRBV6-3
CASRDRLTEAFF | 12 | NA | TRBJ1-1 | TRBV2
CASSLGAGAPYEQYF | 15 | NA | TRBJ2-7 | TRBV11-2
CASSWTSGRDTQYF | 14 | NA | TRBJ2-3 | TRBV13
CSARAGLAGRYLGKNIQYF | 19 | NA | TRBJ2-4 | TRBV20-1
CASSLGGLNNEQFF | 14 | NA | TRBJ2-1 | TRBV12-3/TRBV12-4
CASRWGGASTDTQYF | 15 | NA | TRBJ2-3 | TRBV7-9
CASSQDGGQIYEQYF | 15 | once | TRBJ2-7 | TRBV4-1
CASSVMTGGMNTEAFF | 16 | NA | TRBJ1-1 | TRBV9
CASRSGGLNTEAFF | 14 | NA | TRBJ1-1 | TRBV27
CSASHTGGSYNEQFF | 15 | NA | TRBJ2-1 | TRBV20-1
CASSPERTYTDTQYF | 15 | NA | TRBJ2-3 | TRBV13
CASSPLPRNRNTEAFF | 16 | NA | TRBJ1-1 | TRBV6-6
CASSPQGQGYEQYF | 14 | NA | TRBJ2-7 | TRBV5-1
CASSTRTSPGDTQYF | 15 | NA | TRBJ2-3 | TRBV7-9
CASSIDPGSNYGYTF | 15 | NA | TRBJ1-2 | TRBV19
CASRKTGTSGQGEQFF | 16 | NA | TRBJ2-1 | TRBV6-2/TRBV6-3
CASSSARQGVNEQFF | 15 | NA | TRBJ2-1 | TRBV7-9
CASTVTEWRYGYTF | 14 | NA | TRBJ1-2 | TRBV12-3/TRBV12-4
CATRLGREQYF | 11 | once | TRBJ2-7 | TRBV27
CASSQTQGATDTQYF | 15 | NA | TRBJ2-3 | TRBV14
CSVMTDNTEAFF | 12 | NA | TRBJ1-1 | TRBV29-1
CSVDAPDFYGYTF | 13 | NA | TRBJ1-2 | TRBV29-1
CSLTGTSGNEQFF | 13 | NA | TRBJ2-1 | TRBV29-1
CASSSLASTYNEQFF | 15 | NA | TRBJ2-1 | TRBV28
CASSQDPLASYNEQFF | 16 | NA | TRBJ2-1 | TRBV4-1
CASSLSGESTDTQYF | 15 | once | TRBJ2-3 | TRBV27
CASSPRTSGSSWETQYF | 17 | NA | TRBJ2-5 | TRBV19
CASRPRTGPGELFF | 14 | NA | TRBJ2-2 | TRBV23-1
CASSLEGGITDTQYF | 15 | NA | TRBJ2-3 | TRBV5-1
CSARDLGITGDTQYF | 15 | NA | TRBJ2-3 | TRBV20-1
CAWSPTSGSIDEQYF | 15 | few | TRBJ2-7 | TRBV30
CATESGPTNEKLFF | 14 | NA | TRBJ1-4 | TRBV2
CATSDLWDTQYF | 12 | NA | TRBJ2-3 | TRBV24-1
CASSPWDQPQHF | 12 | NA | TRBJ1-5 | TRBV7-9
CASSVSNWDYEQYF | 14 | NA | TRBJ2-7 | TRBV9